This is a list of T cell receptor beta chains from one sample in a study of T-cell memory formation after mild COVID-19. TCRdb ran MiXCR on the 5' RACE reads and lists one entry per CDR3 protein. The sample carries 300,000 to 400,000 distinct CDR3 sequences, approximately 16% recorded once. Sequencing was done on a sample of PBMCs or a T cell subset sorted from them (not recorded which). The receptors were sampled from a man younger than 30 who had mild COVID-19 (a few samples of this study predate the infection). Cell type and time point are not known. CDR3s include the opening cysteine and the closing phenylalanine or tryptophan. The order of the fields is D gene, clone size, V gene, J gene, CDR3 length, CDR3 protein, CDR3 DNA. A D gene is named only where the DNA matches it firmly. The size field is filled for only some rows; it gives once, few, many or a size class.

>TRBD2|few|TRBV6-2/TRBV6-3|TRBJ2-3|15
CASSYSGGSTDTQYF
TGTGCCAGCAGTTACTCCGGGGGGAGCACAGATACGCAGTATTTT
>-|few|TRBV6-1|TRBJ2-2|13
CASPSRDTGELFF
TGTGCCAGCCCGAGCCGGGACACCGGGGAGCTGTTTTTT
>-|-|TRBV25-1|TRBJ1-4|12
CASSGTNEKLFF
TGTGCCAGCAGTGGAACCAATGAAAAACTGTTTTTT
>TRBD2|few|TRBV5-3|TRBJ2-1|13
CARSCGGANEQFF
TGTGCCAGAAGCTGCGGGGGGGCGAATGAGCAGTTCTTC
>TRBD2|-|TRBV10-3|TRBJ2-3|17
CAISDPTSGGLTDTQYF
TGTGCCATCAGTGACCCGACTAGCGGGGGCCTCACAGATACGCAGTATTTT
>-|few|TRBV7-9|TRBJ2-1|14
CASSRDGTYNEQFF
TGTGCCAGCAGCCGGGACGGGACTTACAATGAGCAGTTCTTC
>-|-|TRBV5-6|TRBJ1-1|13
CASSLGQHTEAFF
TGTGCCAGCAGCTTGGGACAGCACACTGAAGCTTTCTTT
>-|-|TRBV4-2|TRBJ1-4|16
CASSQDGGATNEKLFF
TGTGCCAGCAGCCAAGATGGAGGCGCAACTAATGAAAAACTGTTTTTT
>-|few|TRBV4-3|TRBJ1-2|14
CASSQDGGHYGYTF
TGCGCCAGCAGCCAAGATGGAGGTCACTATGGCTACACCTTC
>-|many|TRBV5-1|TRBJ2-7|14
CASSLSGYSYEQYF
TGCGCCAGCAGCTTGAGTGGTTACTCCTACGAGCAGTACTTC
>TRBD1|-|TRBV5-1|TRBJ2-1|16
CASSLGGTGGANEQFF
TGCGCCAGCAGCCTTGGGGGGACAGGGGGAGCGAATGAGCAGTTCTTC
>-|few|TRBV6-5|TRBJ2-5|14
CASSYGWGRETQYF
TGTGCCAGCAGTTACGGTTGGGGCCGCGAGACCCAGTACTTC
>-|-|TRBV30|TRBJ2-5|13
CAWSVLQGETQYF
TGTGCCTGGAGTGTACTTCAGGGTGAGACCCAGTACTTC
>TRBD1|-|TRBV25-1|TRBJ1-6|16
CASSEFGQGANSPLHF
TGTGCCAGCAGTGAATTTGGACAGGGGGCGAATTCACCCCTCCACTTT
>TRBD2|-|TRBV4-2|TRBJ2-1|17
CASSQAHLAGGNNEQFF
TGTGCCAGCAGCCAAGCCCATCTAGCGGGGGGTAACAATGAGCAGTTCTTC
>-|few|TRBV20-1|TRBJ1-6|12
CSAEGGNSPLHF
TGCAGTGCGGAAGGAGGTAATTCACCCCTCCACTTT
>-|-|TRBV7-2|TRBJ1-4|15
CASSLRSTVNEKLFF
TGTGCCAGCAGCTTGAGGTCTACTGTAAATGAAAAACTGTTTTTT
>-|few|TRBV4-1|TRBJ1-2|17
CASSQPRTGRGSVGYTF
TGCGCCAGCAGCCAACCCCGAACGGGCAGGGGCAGCGTCGGCTACACCTTC
>-|few|TRBV5-6|TRBJ1-5|15
CASSLHRQSNQPQHF
TGTGCCAGCAGCTTGCATCGGCAGTCAAATCAGCCCCAGCATTTT
>-|-|TRBV6-2/TRBV6-3|TRBJ2-7|14
CASSYEGGLYEQYF
TGTGCCAGCAGTTACGAGGGGGGTCTTTACGAGCAGTACTTC
>-|few|TRBV19|TRBJ2-1|14
CASSPHRGLDEQFF
TGTGCCAGTAGTCCCCACCGAGGTCTAGATGAGCAGTTCTTC
>TRBD2|once|TRBV19|TRBJ2-5|16
CASSMAAGGPRETQYF
TGTGCCAGTAGTATGGCGGCGGGGGGGCCGCGAGAGACCCAGTACTTC
>-|-|TRBV10-3|TRBJ2-1|15
CAITRTGAGDNEQFF
TGTGCCATCACCCGAACAGGGGCGGGAGACAATGAGCAGTTCTTC
>TRBD1|many|TRBV24-1|TRBJ2-5|15
CATSDARQGSETQYF
TGTGCCACCAGTGATGCCCGACAGGGCAGCGAGACCCAGTACTTC
>-|many|TRBV6-1|TRBJ1-1|13
CASSESGNTEAFF
TGTGCCAGCAGTGAATCCGGGAACACTGAAGCTTTCTTT
>-|-|TRBV7-8|TRBJ1-2|15
CASSLAPGLLGGYTF
TGTGCCAGCAGCTTAGCCCCAGGGCTTCTCGGTGGCTACACCTTC
>-|few|TRBV7-6|TRBJ2-6|17
CASSFILVATGANVLTF
TGTGCCAGCAGCTTTATCTTAGTGGCAACTGGGGCCAACGTCCTGACTTTC
>TRBD2|-|TRBV20-1|TRBJ2-1|14
CSARGVSAGDEQFF
TGCAGTGCTAGAGGGGTTTCAGCGGGGGATGAGCAGTTCTTC
>-|few|TRBV7-2|TRBJ1-5|14
CASSLEGGFRSQHF
TGTGCCAGCAGCTTAGAGGGGGGGTTTAGGTCCCAGCATTTT
>TRBD1|many|TRBV28|TRBJ2-1|16
CASSTWDREAVNEQFF
TGTGCCAGCTCAACTTGGGACAGGGAAGCTGTCAATGAGCAGTTCTTC
>TRBD1|-|TRBV13|TRBJ2-7|16
CASSSTNRGQNYEQYF
TGTGCCAGCAGCTCGACCAACAGGGGGCAAAATTACGAGCAGTACTTC
>TRBD1|few|TRBV20-1|TRBJ1-2|12
CSPGQGAVGYTF
TGCAGCCCGGGACAGGGGGCGGTTGGCTACACCTTC
>-|-|TRBV7-2|TRBJ1-3|17
CASTIGRGRGAGNTIYF
TGTGCCAGCACCATCGGACGGGGGCGAGGTGCTGGAAACACCATATATTTT
>-|-|TRBV12-3/TRBV12-4|TRBJ1-2|15
CASSLRRGALYGYTF
TGTGCCAGCAGTTTAAGGCGGGGCGCGCTCTATGGCTACACCTTC
>-|-|TRBV5-1|TRBJ1-1|15
CASSLGDLKNTEAFF
TGCGCCAGCAGCTTGGGCGACTTAAAGAACACTGAAGCTTTCTTT